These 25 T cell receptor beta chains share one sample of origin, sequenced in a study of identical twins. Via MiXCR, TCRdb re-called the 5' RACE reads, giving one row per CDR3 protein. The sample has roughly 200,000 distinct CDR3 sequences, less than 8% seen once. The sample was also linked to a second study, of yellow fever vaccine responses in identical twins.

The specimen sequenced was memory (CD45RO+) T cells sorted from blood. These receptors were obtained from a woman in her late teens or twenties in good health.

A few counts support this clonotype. This chain's CDR3 is CASRGTGSRSNYGYTF. DNA of the CDR3: TGTGCCAGCAGGGGGACAGGGAGCCGTTCTAACTATGGCTACACCTTC. The chain recombines TRBV2 with TRBJ1-2; the match to TRBD1 covers 9 bases. Germline V gives CDR1 SNHLY, CDR2 FYNNEI. The length of the CDR3 is 16 residues. V lost 6 bases and J lost 0; bases outside the gene matches: 8.

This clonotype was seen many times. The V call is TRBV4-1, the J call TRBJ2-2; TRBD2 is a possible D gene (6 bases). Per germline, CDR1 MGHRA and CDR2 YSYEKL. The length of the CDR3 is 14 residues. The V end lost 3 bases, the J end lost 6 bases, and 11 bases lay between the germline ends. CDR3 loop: CASSQEGVPGELFF. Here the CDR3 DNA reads TGCGCCAGCAGCCAGGAGGGAGTGCCCGGGGAGCTGTTTTTT.

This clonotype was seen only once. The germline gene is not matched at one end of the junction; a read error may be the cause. CDR3 region: CACSQEILAGAYEQYF. CDR3 coding DNA: TGTGCCTGCAGCCAAGAAATCCTAGCGGGAGCCTACGAGCAGTACTTC. This sequence joins TRBV3-1 and TRBJ2-7, with TRBD2 matching 10 bases. The CDR3 sequence is 16 residues long. The germline V gene has CDR1 LGHDT and CDR2 YNNKEL (reference sequence).

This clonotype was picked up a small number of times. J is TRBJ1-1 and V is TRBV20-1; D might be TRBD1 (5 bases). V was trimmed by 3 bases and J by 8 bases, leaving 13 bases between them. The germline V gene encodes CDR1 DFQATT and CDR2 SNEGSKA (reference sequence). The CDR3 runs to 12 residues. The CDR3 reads CSARKGEFEAFF. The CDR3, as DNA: TGCAGTGCTAGGAAAGGGGAATTCGAAGCTTTCTTT.

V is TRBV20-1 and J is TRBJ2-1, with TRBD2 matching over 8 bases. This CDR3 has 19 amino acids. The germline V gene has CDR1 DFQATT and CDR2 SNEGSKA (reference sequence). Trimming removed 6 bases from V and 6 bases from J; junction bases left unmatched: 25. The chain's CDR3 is CSASGSGGPGASGSNEQFF. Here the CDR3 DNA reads TGCAGTGCGTCCGGGAGCGGGGGACCAGGGGCCTCTGGTTCCAATGAGCAGTTCTTC.

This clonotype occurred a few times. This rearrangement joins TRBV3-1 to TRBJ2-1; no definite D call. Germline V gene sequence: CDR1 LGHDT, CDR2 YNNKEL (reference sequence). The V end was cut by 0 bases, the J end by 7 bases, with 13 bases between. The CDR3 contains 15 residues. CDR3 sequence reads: CASSQDLVTLNEQFF. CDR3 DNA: TGTGCCAGCAGCCAAGATCTAGTAACTTTAAATGAGCAGTTCTTC.

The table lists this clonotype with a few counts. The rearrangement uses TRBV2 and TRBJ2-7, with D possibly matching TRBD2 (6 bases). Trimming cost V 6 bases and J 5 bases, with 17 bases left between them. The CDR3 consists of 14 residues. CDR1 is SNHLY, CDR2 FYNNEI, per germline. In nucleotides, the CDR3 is TGTGCCAGCAGCGAGTCCCCCCAGCGGGACGAGCAGTACTTC. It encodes CASSESPQRDEQYF.

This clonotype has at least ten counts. The CDR3 here is CASSRPLGEQYF. CDR3 DNA sequence: TGTGCCAGCAGCCGACCGTTGGGGGAGCAGTACTTC. The chain is built from TRBV6-2 or TRBV6-3 and TRBJ2-7; no firm D call. V was cut by 6 bases and J by 7 bases, with 13 bases left in between. The germline V gene has CDR1 MNHEY and CDR2 SVGEGT. The CDR3 totals 12 residues.

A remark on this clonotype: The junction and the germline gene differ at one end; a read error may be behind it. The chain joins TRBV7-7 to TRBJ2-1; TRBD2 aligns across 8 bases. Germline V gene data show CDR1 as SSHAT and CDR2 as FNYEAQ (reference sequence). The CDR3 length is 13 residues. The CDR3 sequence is CASSDAGGNEQFF. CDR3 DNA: TGTGCTAGCAGCGACGCGGGGGGCAATGAGCAGTTCTTC.

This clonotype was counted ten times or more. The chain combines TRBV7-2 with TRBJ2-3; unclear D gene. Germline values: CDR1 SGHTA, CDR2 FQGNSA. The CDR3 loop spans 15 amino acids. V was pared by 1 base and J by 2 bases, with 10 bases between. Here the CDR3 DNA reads TGTGCCAGCAGCTTAGTTGGCGGATACACAGATACGCAGTATTTT. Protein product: CASSLVGGYTDTQYF.

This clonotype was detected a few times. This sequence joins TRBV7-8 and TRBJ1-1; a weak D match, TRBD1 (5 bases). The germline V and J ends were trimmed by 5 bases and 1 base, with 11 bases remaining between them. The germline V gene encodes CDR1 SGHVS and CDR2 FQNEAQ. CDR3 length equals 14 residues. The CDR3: CASSAGGKNTEAFF. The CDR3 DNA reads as TGTGCCAGCAGCGCTGGGGGAAAGAACACTGAAGCTTTCTTT.

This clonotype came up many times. Here the CDR3 DNA reads TGTGCCAGCAGCTGGGTGGGACGGTATGAAGCTTTCTTT. As protein: CASSWVGRYEAFF. The chain has TRBV5-6 and TRBJ1-1, with a weak D call TRBD1 (5 bases). The CDR3 extends over 13 amino acids. Trimming removed 3 bases from V and 7 bases from J, with 13 bases in between. Germline V gene lookup returns CDR1 SGHDT and CDR2 YYEEEE.

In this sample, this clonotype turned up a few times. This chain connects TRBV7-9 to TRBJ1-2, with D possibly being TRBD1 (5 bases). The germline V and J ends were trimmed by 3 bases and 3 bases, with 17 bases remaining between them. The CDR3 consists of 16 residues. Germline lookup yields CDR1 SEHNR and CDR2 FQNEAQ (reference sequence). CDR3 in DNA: TGTGCCAGCAGCTTTCAACGGCCGGGGGGAGACTATGGCTACACCTTC. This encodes CASSFQRPGGDYGYTF.

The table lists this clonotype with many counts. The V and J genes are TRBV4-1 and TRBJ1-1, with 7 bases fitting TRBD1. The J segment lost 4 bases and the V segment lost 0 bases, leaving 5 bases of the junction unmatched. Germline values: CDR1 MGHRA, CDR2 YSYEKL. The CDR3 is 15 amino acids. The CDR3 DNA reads TGCGCCAGCAGCCAAGATATAAGGGGGCGCACTGAAGCTTTCTTT. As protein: CASSQDIRGRTEAFF.

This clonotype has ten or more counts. The CDR3 spells CASSGQGLEQYF. The CDR3 DNA sequence: TGCGCCAGCAGCGGGCAGGGGTTAGAGCAGTACTTC. The J gene is TRBJ2-7, the V gene TRBV5-1, with D perhaps matching TRBD1 (6 bases). CDR1 and CDR2 (germline): SGHRS, YFSETQ. The length of the CDR3 is 12 residues. Trimming took 4 bases from V and 7 from J, leaving 12 bases between them.

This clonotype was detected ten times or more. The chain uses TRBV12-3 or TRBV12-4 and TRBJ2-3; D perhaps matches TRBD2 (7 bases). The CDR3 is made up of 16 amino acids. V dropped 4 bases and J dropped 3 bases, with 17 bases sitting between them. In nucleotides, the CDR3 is TGTGCCAGCAGTTACAGGGAGGGCGACTGGACAGATACGCAGTATTTT. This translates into CASSYREGDWTDTQYF.

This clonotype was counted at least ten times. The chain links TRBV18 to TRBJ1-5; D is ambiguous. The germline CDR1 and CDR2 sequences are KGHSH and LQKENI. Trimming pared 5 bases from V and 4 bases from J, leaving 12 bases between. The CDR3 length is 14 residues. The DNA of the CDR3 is TGTGCCAGCTCAATCGTGGAGGAAAATCAGCCCCAGCATTTT. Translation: CASSIVEENQPQHF.

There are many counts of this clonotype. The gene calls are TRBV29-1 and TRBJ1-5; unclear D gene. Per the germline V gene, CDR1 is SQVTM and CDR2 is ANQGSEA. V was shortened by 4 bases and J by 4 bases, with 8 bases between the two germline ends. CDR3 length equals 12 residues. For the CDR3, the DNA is TGCAGCGTTGGTGCAAGAAATCAGCCCCAGCATTTT. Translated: CSVGARNQPQHF.

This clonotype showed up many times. CDR3: CASSGGGRQPQHF. The CDR3 nucleotides read TGTGCCAGCAGCGGAGGTGGTCGGCAGCCCCAGCATTTT. The V call is TRBV6-6, the J call TRBJ1-5, with D uncertain. The germline V gene has CDR1 MNHNY and CDR2 SVGAGI (reference sequence). V lost 6 bases and J lost 7, with 13 bases in between. The CDR3 extends over 13 amino acids.

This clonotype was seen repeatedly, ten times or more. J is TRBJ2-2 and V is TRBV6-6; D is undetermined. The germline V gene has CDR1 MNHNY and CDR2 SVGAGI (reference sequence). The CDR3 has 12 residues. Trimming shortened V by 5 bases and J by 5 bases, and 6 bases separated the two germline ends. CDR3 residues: CASSHITGELFF. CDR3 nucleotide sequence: TGTGCCAGCAGTCACATTACCGGGGAGCTGTTTTTT.

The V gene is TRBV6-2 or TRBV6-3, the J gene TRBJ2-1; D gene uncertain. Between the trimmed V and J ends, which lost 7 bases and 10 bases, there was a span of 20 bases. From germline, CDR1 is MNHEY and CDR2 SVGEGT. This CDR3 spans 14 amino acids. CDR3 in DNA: TGTGCCAGCACTAAGCCACATCCCGGGCGGGAGCAGTTCTTC. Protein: CASTKPHPGREQFF.

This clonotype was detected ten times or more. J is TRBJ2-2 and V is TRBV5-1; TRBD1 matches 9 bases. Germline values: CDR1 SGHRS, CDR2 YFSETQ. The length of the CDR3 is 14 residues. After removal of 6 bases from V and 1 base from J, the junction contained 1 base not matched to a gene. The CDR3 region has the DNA TGCGCCAGCACGGGACAGGGGAACACCGGGGAGCTGTTTTTT. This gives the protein CASTGQGNTGELFF.

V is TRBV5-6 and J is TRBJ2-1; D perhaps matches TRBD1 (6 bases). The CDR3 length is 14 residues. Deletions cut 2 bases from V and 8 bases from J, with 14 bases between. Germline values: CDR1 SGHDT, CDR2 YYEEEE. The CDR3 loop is CASSLNRVYHEQFF. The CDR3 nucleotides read TGTGCCAGCAGCTTAAACAGGGTCTATCATGAGCAGTTCTTC.

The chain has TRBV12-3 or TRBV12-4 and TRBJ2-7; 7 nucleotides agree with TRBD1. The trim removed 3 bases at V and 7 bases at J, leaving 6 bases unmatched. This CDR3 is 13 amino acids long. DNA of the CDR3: TGTGCCAGCAGTTTTGACAGGGTAGGTGAGCAGTACTTC. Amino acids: CASSFDRVGEQYF.

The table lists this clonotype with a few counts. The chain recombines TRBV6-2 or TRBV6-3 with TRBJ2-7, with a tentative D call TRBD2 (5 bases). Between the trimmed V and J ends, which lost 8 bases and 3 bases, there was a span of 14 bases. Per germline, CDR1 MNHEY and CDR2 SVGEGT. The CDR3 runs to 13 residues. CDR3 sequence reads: CASSGSYHYEQYF. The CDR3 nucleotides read TGTGCCAGCTCGGGATCATATCACTACGAGCAGTACTTC.